These 21 T cell receptor beta chains were all obtained from the same sample, sequenced in a study of early T cells in non-severe SARS-CoV-2 infection. TCRdb passed the 5' RACE reads through MiXCR, listing each CDR3 protein once. The data show about 23,000 distinct CDR3 sequences, with approximately 5% seen just once and approximately 4.2% held by the top ten. Input material: whole blood. Every receptor here comes from an adult who was a healthcare worker with PCR-confirmed SARS-CoV-2 infection or an uninfected control (not recorded which).

This clonotype appeared many times. V and J are TRBV7-2 and TRBJ2-7, with 8 bases identical to TRBD1. From germline, CDR1 is SGHTA and CDR2 FQGNSA. The CDR3 loop spans 18 amino acids. After removal of 1 base from V and 2 bases from J, the junction contained 13 bases not matched to a gene. The CDR3 DNA reads TGTGCCAGCAGCTTAGGAGGGGCCGGGACAGGCGATCCCTACGAGCAGTACTTC. Its protein is CASSLGGAGTGDPYEQYF.

This clonotype has only a few counts. The rearrangement uses TRBV28 and TRBJ1-6; D gene uncertain. V was shortened by 8 bases and J by 9 bases, with 17 bases between the two germline ends. The CDR3 runs 14 residues. Germline V CDR1 and CDR2: MDHEN, SYDVKM. The CDR3 sequence is CASLLGSLGSPLHF. The CDR3 DNA reads as TGTGCCAGCCTCCTAGGCAGCCTAGGTTCACCCCTCCACTTT.

This clonotype occurred many times. J is TRBJ1-2 and V is TRBV7-2; D unclear. CDR3 length: 14 residues. Germline V gene data show CDR1 as SGHTA and CDR2 as FQGNSA. The ends were cut back, 1 base at V and 0 bases at J, with 6 bases in the middle. CDR3 in DNA: TGTGCCAGCAGCTTAGGGGCAGCTAACTATGGCTACACCTTC. Its translation is CASSLGAANYGYTF.

In this sample, this clonotype turned up many times. Its ends do not fully match the called genes, so a read error is possible. The chain couples TRBV7-7 to TRBJ2-7; weak D call: TRBD1 (7 bases). CDR3 length: 13 residues. Germline loops: CDR1 SSHAT, CDR2 FNYEAQ (reference sequence). CDR3 coding DNA: TGTGCTAGCAGCGTAGGGGACAGCGGGCAGCAGTACTTC. This codes for CASSVGDSGQQYF.

The chain joins TRBV7-9 to TRBJ2-7; either TRBD1 or TRBD2 may supply D (5 bases each). This CDR3 has 14 amino acids. The V end was cut by 5 bases, the J end by 6 bases, with 17 bases between. Germline V gene lookup returns CDR1 SEHNR and CDR2 FQNEAQ (reference sequence). The CDR3 reads CASSPPGAQREQYF. CDR3 DNA sequence: TGTGCCAGCAGCCCCCCCGGGGCGCAGCGCGAGCAGTACTTC.

This clonotype came up a few times. A junction end diverges from the germline sequence, so it may reflect a read error. The genes are TRBV24-1 and TRBJ2-3; maybe TRBD2 (5 bases). Germline CDR1 KGHDR, CDR2 SFDVKD. The CDR3 sequence is 13 residues long. The CDR3: CATSDLLQRRVHF. The CDR3 coding sequence is TGTGCCACCAGTGATTTGCTTCAGCGGCGTGTCCATTTT.

The sample holds a few counts of this clonotype. V usage is TRBV15 and J usage is TRBJ2-2; maybe TRBD1 (6 bases). V gave up 0 bases and J gave up 5 bases, with 13 bases separating them. The germline gives CDR1 LNHNV, CDR2 YYDKDF (reference sequence). This CDR3 has 16 amino acids. In nucleotides, the CDR3 is TGTGCCACCAGCAGAGATACCCAGGGGTTGACCGGGGAGCTGTTTTTT. Translated: CATSRDTQGLTGELFF.

There are many counts of this clonotype. This chain connects TRBV2 to TRBJ2-2; D possibly corresponds to TRBD1 (6 bases). The CDR3 sequence is 15 residues long. V was shortened by 6 bases and J by 5 bases, with 16 bases between the two germline ends. The germline gives CDR1 SNHLY, CDR2 FYNNEI. In DNA form, the CDR3 reads TGTGCCAGCAGCATGCAGGGGAGTACGACCGGGGAGCTGTTTTTT. This encodes CASSMQGSTTGELFF.

Many counts were recorded for this clonotype. The chain couples TRBV19 to TRBJ1-2; 7 bases are a match to TRBD1. The germline V gene has CDR1 LNHDA and CDR2 SQIVND (reference sequence). The J segment lost 4 bases and the V segment lost 3 bases, leaving 2 bases of the junction unmatched. The CDR3 loop spans 13 amino acids. As DNA, the CDR3 is TGTGCCAGTAGTATTCGACAGGGCTATGGCTACACCTTC. Amino acid sequence: CASSIRQGYGYTF.

The V gene is TRBV20-1, the J gene TRBJ2-2, with TRBD2 matching 8 bases. The CDR3 has 20 residues. The germline CDR1 and CDR2 sequences are DFQATT and SNEGSKA (reference sequence). V lost 2 bases to trimming and J lost 4 bases; unmatched junction nucleotides: 21. Here the CDR3 reads CSARPPRHRGGIQGTGELFF. CDR3 coding DNA: TGCAGTGCTAGACCCCCCAGACACCGGGGGGGAATTCAGGGCACCGGGGAGCTGTTTTTT.

This clonotype has at least ten counts. The rearrangement joins TRBV11-2 to TRBJ2-7; a weak D match, TRBD1 (5 bases). CDR3 size: 16 residues. V lost 5 bases and J lost 2, with 19 bases in between. Germline assignment: CDR1 SGHAT and CDR2 FQNNGV. The CDR3 loop is CASSPLGASWTYEQYF. CDR3 DNA: TGTGCCAGCAGCCCGCTAGGGGCTAGTTGGACCTACGAGCAGTACTTC.

This clonotype was picked up a small number of times. The chain couples TRBV29-1 to TRBJ2-7; 13 nucleotides match TRBD2. Germline CDR1 and CDR2: SQVTM and ANQGSEA. The CDR3 runs to 13 residues. Germline trimming cut 6 bases from V and 5 bases from J; bases unmatched to any gene: 4. The CDR3 coding sequence is TGCAGCGTGAGGACTAGCGGGGGCGACGAGCAGTACTTC. It encodes CSVRTSGGDEQYF.

This clonotype was seen many times. The J gene is TRBJ2-3, the V gene TRBV7-2, with unresolved D. Germline loops: CDR1 SGHTA, CDR2 FQGNSA. The CDR3 is made up of 12 amino acids. V was trimmed by 4 bases and J by 2 bases, leaving 4 bases between them. CDR3 sequence reads: CASSYPTDTQYF. CDR3 sequence (DNA): TGTGCCAGCAGCTACCCCACAGATACGCAGTATTTT.

This clonotype appeared many times. CDR3: CASSLGTRYNEQFF. CDR3 DNA sequence: TGTGCCAGCAGCTTAGGTACGAGGTACAATGAGCAGTTCTTC. The chain combines TRBV7-3 with TRBJ2-1; no reliable D call. Trimming removed 2 bases at V and 4 bases at J, with 9 bases between. Germline V gene sequence: CDR1 SGHTA, CDR2 FQGTGA. The CDR3 is 14 amino acids.

This clonotype was observed a handful of times. The CDR3 bases are TGTGCCACCAGTGACAGCACAGATACGCAGTATTTT. Its translation: CATSDSTDTQYF. The chain joins TRBV24-1 to TRBJ2-3; D remains ambiguous. CDR3 length: 12 amino acids. CDR1 is KGHDR and CDR2 is SFDVKD in the germline V gene. V was pared by 4 bases and J by 0 bases, with 1 base between.

This clonotype occurred many times. V usage is TRBV28 and J usage is TRBJ2-5, with unresolved D. Germline CDR1 reads MDHEN; CDR2 reads SYDVKM. Trimming took 0 bases from V and 2 from J, leaving 7 bases between them. The CDR3 has 14 amino acids. The DNA for the CDR3 is TGTGCCAGCAGTTTATGGTCCACACAAGAGACCCAGTACTTC. Translation: CASSLWSTQETQYF.

The chain uses TRBV5-1 and TRBJ2-2; D is ambiguous. CDR1 SGHRS and CDR2 YFSETQ come from the germline V gene. V was clipped by 0 bases and J by 2 bases, with 8 bases between them. The CDR3 spans 15 residues. In DNA form, the CDR3 reads TGCGCCAGCAGCTTGGACGCGGTAAACACCGGGGAGCTGTTTTTT. Translation: CASSLDAVNTGELFF.

This clonotype occurred a few times. The V and J genes are TRBV5-1 and TRBJ1-4, with D possibly TRBD1 on 5 matching bases. The CDR3 spans 15 residues. V lost 9 bases and J 3 bases, leaving 18 bases between the germline ends. CDR1 SGHRS and CDR2 YFSETQ come from the germline V gene. CDR3 amino acids: CATRIGAFSNEKLFF. The CDR3 nucleotides read TGCGCCACCCGGATAGGGGCTTTTTCTAATGAAAAACTGTTTTTT.

This clonotype was observed many times. V usage is TRBV2 and J usage is TRBJ2-1; TRBD1 is a possible D gene (6 bases). The V and J ends lost 5 bases and 10 bases respectively, with 15 bases between them. This CDR3 comprises 13 residues. Germline loops: CDR1 SNHLY, CDR2 FYNNEI. The CDR3 DNA is TGTGCCAGCAGTAGCCAGGGGATCCGGGAGCAGTTCTTC. It codes for CASSSQGIREQFF.

The table lists this clonotype with many counts. The V call is TRBV9, the J call TRBJ2-5; 9 bases are a match to TRBD2. This CDR3 region has 17 residues. Germline-derived CDR1 and CDR2 are SGDLS and YYNGEE. V lost 4 bases and J lost 1; bases outside the gene matches: 11. The CDR3 nucleotides are TGTGCCAGCAGCTCCCGCTCTGGGCGGGGGGGCCAAGAGACCCAGTACTTC. This translates into CASSSRSGRGGQETQYF.

This clonotype has only a few counts. A much bigger clone sits one base away, suggesting this may be a read error. This chain links TRBV7-2 with TRBJ2-3; 9 bases are shared with TRBD2. V lost 2 bases, J lost 1 base, and 4 bases stayed unmatched. CDR1 SGHTA and CDR2 FQGNSA come from the germline V gene. The CDR3 spans 16 residues. CDR3 residues: CASSLLAGGCTDTQYF. DNA of the CDR3: TGTGCCAGCAGCTTATTGGCGGGGGGGTGCACAGATACGCAGTATTTT.